These T cell receptor beta chains were read from a single sample in a study of blood T cell repertoires in COVID-19. Clones were sequenced by immunoSEQ multiplex PCR, and TCRdb holds only the in-frame ones, with some missing. The profile covers about 85,000 clones, with around 91% appearing a single time and 4.3% taken by the ten largest. Sequencing used peripheral blood. The receptors were gathered from a woman older than 75 with active or convalescent COVID-19. The CDR3 runs from the conserved cysteine through the conserved F or W. A D gene is named only where the DNA matches it firmly. Some rows mark clone size as missing; the rest say once, few, many or name a class of expanded clone.

d_gene: .; v_gene: TRBV3-1/TRBV3-2; j_gene: TRBJ1-5; abundance: .; CDR3aa: CASSQDRDFARNQPQHF; CDR3nt: TGTGCCAGCAGCCAAGATAGGGACTTCGCACGAAATCAGCCCCAGCATTTT
d_gene: .; v_gene: TRBV5-5; j_gene: TRBJ1-1; abundance: .; CDR3aa: CASSLARSNTEAFF; CDR3nt: TGTGCCAGCAGCTTGGCTCGGAGTAACACTGAAGCTTTCTTT
d_gene: TRBD1; v_gene: TRBV30; j_gene: TRBJ1-3; abundance: .; CDR3aa: CAWRGGQGRSGNTIYF; CDR3nt: TGTGCCTGGAGGGGTGGACAGGGTCGCTCTGGAAACACCATATATTTT
d_gene: TRBD1; v_gene: TRBV5-4; j_gene: TRBJ2-3; abundance: .; CDR3aa: CASSSTGVRVDTQYF; CDR3nt: TGTGCCAGCAGCTCTACAGGGGTGAGGGTGGATACGCAGTATTTT
d_gene: TRBD2; v_gene: TRBV27; j_gene: TRBJ2-1; abundance: .; CDR3aa: CASSLSLAGGYNEQFF; CDR3nt: TGTGCCAGCAGTTTATCTCTAGCGGGAGGATACAATGAGCAGTTCTTC
d_gene: TRBD2; v_gene: TRBV7-2; j_gene: TRBJ2-3; abundance: .; CDR3aa: CASSPLPGLVKDTQYF; CDR3nt: TGTGCCAGCAGCCCGCTCCCAGGACTAGTGAAAGATACGCAGTATTTT
d_gene: TRBD1; v_gene: TRBV9; j_gene: TRBJ1-1; abundance: .; CDR3aa: CASSNGQGLSAFF; CDR3nt: TGTGCCAGCAGCAACGGACAGGGACTATCGGCTTTCTTT
d_gene: .; v_gene: TRBV5-8; j_gene: TRBJ1-2; abundance: .; CDR3aa: CASSLIDRNYGYTF; CDR3nt: TGTGCCAGCAGCCTAATCGACAGAAACTATGGCTACACCTTC
d_gene: .; v_gene: TRBV28; j_gene: TRBJ2-1; abundance: once; CDR3aa: CASSLLERGYNEQFF; CDR3nt: TGTGCCAGCAGTTTATTAGAACGCGGGTATAATGAGCAGTTCTTC
d_gene: .; v_gene: TRBV6-5; j_gene: TRBJ1-1; abundance: .; CDR3aa: CASSPPAGHTEAFF; CDR3nt: TGTGCCAGCAGTCCCCCGGCAGGGCACACTGAAGCTTTCTTT
d_gene: TRBD2; v_gene: TRBV15; j_gene: TRBJ2-1; abundance: .; CDR3aa: CATSSRLAGPPYNEQFF; CDR3nt: TGTGCCACCAGCTCGCGACTAGCGGGACCCCCATACAATGAGCAGTTCTTC
d_gene: .; v_gene: TRBV19; j_gene: TRBJ2-1; abundance: .; CDR3aa: CASGGGLGAYNEQFF; CDR3nt: TGTGCCAGTGGCGGGGGCCTGGGGGCCTACAATGAGCAGTTCTTC
d_gene: TRBD1; v_gene: TRBV28; j_gene: TRBJ2-2; abundance: .; CDR3aa: CASRQGLAGELFF; CDR3nt: TGTGCCAGTCGACAGGGTCTGGCCGGGGAGCTGTTTTTT
d_gene: .; v_gene: TRBV28; j_gene: TRBJ2-7; abundance: .; CDR3aa: CASSLGGSSYEQYF; CDR3nt: TGTGCCAGCAGTTTGGGTGGGAGCTCCTACGAGCAGTACTTC
d_gene: .; v_gene: TRBV6-6; j_gene: TRBJ2-7; abundance: .; CDR3aa: CASRPGASYEQYF; CDR3nt: TGTGCCAGCAGACCAGGGGCCTCCTACGAGCAGTACTTC
d_gene: .; v_gene: TRBV15; j_gene: TRBJ1-4; abundance: .; CDR3aa: CATSREGRFGEKLFF; CDR3nt: TGTGCCACCAGCAGAGAGGGGCGGTTCGGTGAAAAACTGTTTTTT
d_gene: TRBD1; v_gene: TRBV5-1; j_gene: TRBJ2-1; abundance: .; CDR3aa: CASSPTGFEEQFF; CDR3nt: TGCGCCAGCAGCCCGACAGGGTTTGAGGAGCAGTTCTTC
d_gene: .; v_gene: TRBV21-1; j_gene: TRBJ2-2; abundance: few; CDR3aa: CASSNQDREGDTGELFF; CDR3nt: TGTGCCAGCAGCAATCAGGACAGGGAAGGTGACACCGGGGAGCTGTTTTTT
d_gene: .; v_gene: TRBV5-1; j_gene: TRBJ2-5; abundance: once; CDR3aa: CASSLDSTETQYF; CDR3nt: TGCGCCAGCAGCTTGGACAGTACAGAGACCCAGTACTTC
d_gene: TRBD2; v_gene: TRBV28; j_gene: TRBJ2-1; abundance: .; CDR3aa: CASSSPREGLTYNEQFF; CDR3nt: TGTGCCAGCAGTTCACCCCGGGAGGGCCTTACCTACAATGAGCAGTTCTTC
d_gene: .; v_gene: TRBV18; j_gene: TRBJ1-4; abundance: .; CDR3aa: CASSPNRASLGGTNEKLFF; CDR3nt: TGTGCCAGCTCACCGAACCGGGCCTCCCTAGGGGGAACTAATGAAAAACTGTTTTTT
d_gene: .; v_gene: TRBV5-1; j_gene: TRBJ2-2; abundance: .; CDR3aa: CASSLVLNTGELFF; CDR3nt: TGCGCCAGCAGCTTGGTTCTCAACACCGGGGAGCTGTTTTTT
d_gene: .; v_gene: TRBV9; j_gene: TRBJ2-7; abundance: .; CDR3aa: CASSVGGVNYEQYF; CDR3nt: TGTGCCAGCAGCGTAGGTGGAGTTAACTACGAGCAGTACTTC
d_gene: TRBD1; v_gene: TRBV18; j_gene: TRBJ2-5; abundance: once; CDR3aa: CASSPSDRNQETQYF; CDR3nt: TGTGCCAGCTCCCCCTCGGACAGGAACCAAGAGACCCAGTACTTC
d_gene: .; v_gene: TRBV7-6; j_gene: TRBJ2-7; abundance: .; CDR3aa: CASSPSRDLIYEQYF; CDR3nt: TGTGCCAGCAGCCCATCCCGGGACTTGATTTACGAGCAGTACTTC
d_gene: TRBD1; v_gene: TRBV5-4; j_gene: TRBJ1-2; abundance: .; CDR3aa: CASSLTGGTNYGYTF; CDR3nt: TGTGCCAGCAGCCTGACAGGGGGGACTAACTATGGCTACACCTTC
d_gene: TRBD1; v_gene: TRBV6-4; j_gene: TRBJ1-5; abundance: .; CDR3aa: CASSDWDREGKQPQHF; CDR3nt: TGTGCCAGCAGTGACTGGGACAGGGAGGGAAAACAGCCCCAGCATTTT
d_gene: .; v_gene: TRBV5-1; j_gene: TRBJ2-3; abundance: .; CDR3aa: CASSRDRDTQYF; CDR3nt: TGCGCCAGCAGCCGCGACAGAGATACGCAGTATTTT
d_gene: .; v_gene: TRBV6-5; j_gene: TRBJ2-4; abundance: .; CDR3aa: CASSHTEAKNIQYF; CDR3nt: TGTGCCAGCAGCCACACAGAAGCCAAAAACATTCAGTACTTC
d_gene: .; v_gene: TRBV25-1; j_gene: TRBJ2-7; abundance: .; CDR3aa: CASSLGGGRYEQYF; CDR3nt: TGTGCCAGCAGCCTGGGGGGAGGCCGCTACGAGCAGTACTTC
d_gene: .; v_gene: TRBV19; j_gene: TRBJ2-1; abundance: .; CDR3aa: CASSIRREQFF; CDR3nt: TGTGCCAGTAGTATAAGGAGGGAGCAGTTCTTC
d_gene: TRBD1; v_gene: TRBV19; j_gene: TRBJ2-7; abundance: once; CDR3aa: CASSRDRDYEQYF; CDR3nt: TGTGCCAGTAGCCGAGACAGGGACTACGAGCAGTACTTC
d_gene: .; v_gene: TRBV5-1; j_gene: TRBJ2-5; abundance: .; CDR3aa: CASSYLGDQETQYF; CDR3nt: TGCGCCAGCAGCTATTTAGGGGACCAAGAGACCCAGTACTTC
d_gene: TRBD1; v_gene: TRBV19; j_gene: TRBJ2-7; abundance: .; CDR3aa: CASSARRDRVYEQYF; CDR3nt: TGTGCCAGTAGTGCCCGAAGGGACAGGGTCTACGAGCAGTACTTC
d_gene: TRBD1; v_gene: TRBV5-5; j_gene: TRBJ1-2; abundance: once; CDR3aa: CASSPGTGSRGYTF; CDR3nt: TGTGCCAGCAGCCCCGGGACAGGGAGTAGGGGCTACACCTTC
d_gene: .; v_gene: TRBV28; j_gene: TRBJ1-4; abundance: .; CDR3aa: CASSPRGGTEKLFF; CDR3nt: TGTGCCAGCAGTCCTCGGGGGGGAACCGAAAAACTGTTTTTT
d_gene: TRBD1; v_gene: TRBV24-1; j_gene: TRBJ2-2; abundance: .; CDR3aa: CATSDPGQGDTGELFF; CDR3nt: TGTGCCACCAGTGATCCGGGACAGGGGGACACCGGGGAGCTGTTTTTT
d_gene: .; v_gene: TRBV28; j_gene: TRBJ1-6; abundance: .; CDR3aa: CASRPGRGNSPLHF; CDR3nt: TGTGCCAGCAGACCCGGGAGGGGAAATTCACCCCTCCACTTT
d_gene: TRBD2; v_gene: TRBV29-1; j_gene: TRBJ2-3; abundance: .; CDR3aa: CSVDPGGTDTQYF; CDR3nt: TGCAGCGTTGACCCCGGGGGGACAGATACGCAGTATTTT
d_gene: .; v_gene: TRBV5-1; j_gene: TRBJ2-1; abundance: few; CDR3aa: CASSLSGVQNEQFF; CDR3nt: TGCGCCAGCAGCCTTAGCGGAGTACAAAATGAGCAGTTCTTC
d_gene: .; v_gene: TRBV7-7; j_gene: TRBJ2-7; abundance: .; CDR3aa: CASSRGAGNEQYF; CDR3nt: TGTGCCAGCAGCCGGGGAGCTGGTAACGAGCAGTACTTC
d_gene: TRBD2; v_gene: TRBV4-2; j_gene: TRBJ2-5; abundance: .; CDR3aa: CASSRVETSPETQYF; CDR3nt: TGTGCCAGCAGCCGGGTAGAGACTAGCCCGGAGACCCAGTACTTC
d_gene: TRBD1; v_gene: TRBV27; j_gene: TRBJ1-3; abundance: .; CDR3aa: CASRRTGGFSGNTIYF; CDR3nt: TGTGCCAGCAGGCGGACAGGCGGTTTTTCTGGAAACACCATATATTTT
d_gene: .; v_gene: TRBV14; j_gene: TRBJ2-2; abundance: .; CDR3aa: CASSQVGRNTGELFF; CDR3nt: TGTGCCAGCAGCCAAGTGGGCAGGAACACCGGGGAGCTGTTTTTT
d_gene: TRBD1; v_gene: TRBV11-2; j_gene: TRBJ2-2; abundance: .; CDR3aa: CASSSHDRGPQYYTGELFF; CDR3nt: TGTGCCAGCAGCTCCCACGACAGGGGGCCCCAATATTACACCGGGGAGCTGTTTTTT
d_gene: TRBD2; v_gene: TRBV6-2/TRBV6-3; j_gene: TRBJ2-1; abundance: .; CDR3aa: CASSYPREGTYNEQFF; CDR3nt: TGTGCCAGCAGTTATCCACGGGAGGGCACCTACAATGAGCAGTTCTTC
d_gene: .; v_gene: TRBV28; j_gene: TRBJ1-2; abundance: .; CDR3aa: CASSSDRLYGYTF; CDR3nt: TGTGCCAGCAGTTCTGACAGGCTTTATGGCTACACCTTC
d_gene: .; v_gene: TRBV7-9; j_gene: TRBJ2-5; abundance: .; CDR3aa: CASTRGDTGETQYF; CDR3nt: TGTGCCAGCACCAGAGGGGACACAGGAGAGACCCAGTACTTC
d_gene: TRBD2; v_gene: TRBV15; j_gene: TRBJ2-1; abundance: once; CDR3aa: CATSKPREGSYNEQFF; CDR3nt: TGTGCCACCAGCAAGCCGCGGGAGGGGTCCTACAATGAGCAGTTCTTC
d_gene: .; v_gene: TRBV21-1; j_gene: TRBJ2-1; abundance: .; CDR3aa: CHLDPGQYYNEQFF; CDR3nt: TGCCATCTAGATCCAGGACAGTACTACAATGAGCAGTTCTTC
d_gene: .; v_gene: TRBV1; j_gene: TRBJ1-5; abundance: .; CDR3aa: CTSMQLQRTQPQHF; CDR3nt: TGCACCAGCATGCAGTTACAGAGAACTCAGCCCCAGCATTTT
d_gene: .; v_gene: TRBV10-3; j_gene: TRBJ2-7; abundance: .; CDR3aa: CAISGGTPSVSYEQYF; CDR3nt: TGTGCCATCAGTGGAGGGACACCCAGCGTTTCCTACGAGCAGTACTTC
d_gene: .; v_gene: TRBV6-2/TRBV6-3; j_gene: TRBJ2-1; abundance: .; CDR3aa: CASSYSDGTYNEQFF; CDR3nt: TGTGCCAGCAGTTACTCCGACGGGACTTACAATGAGCAGTTCTTC
d_gene: .; v_gene: TRBV6-5; j_gene: TRBJ1-2; abundance: .; CDR3aa: CASSTMGRHPTGYTF; CDR3nt: TGTGCCAGCAGTACCATGGGGAGGCACCCGACTGGCTACACCTTC
d_gene: TRBD1; v_gene: TRBV28; j_gene: TRBJ1-1; abundance: .; CDR3aa: CASTTAGGTEAFF; CDR3nt: TGTGCCAGCACGACGGCAGGGGGCACTGAAGCTTTCTTT
d_gene: .; v_gene: TRBV6-5; j_gene: TRBJ2-7; abundance: .; CDR3aa: CASSYSTASYEQYF; CDR3nt: TGTGCCAGCAGTTACTCGACAGCCTCCTACGAGCAGTACTTC
d_gene: .; v_gene: TRBV14; j_gene: TRBJ1-2; abundance: .; CDR3aa: CASSQGTGSYGYTF; CDR3nt: TGTGCCAGCAGCCAGGGGACCGGGAGTTATGGCTACACCTTC